A single sample is the source of the 31 T cell receptor beta chains below, sequenced in a study of blood T cell repertoires in COVID-19. Data came from immunoSEQ multiplex PCR; TCRdb stores just in-frame clones and leaves some out. This table holds 140,000 to 150,000 clones, roughly 88% found once. What was sequenced was PBMCs or T cells enriched from blood (not recorded which). The receptors were sampled from a man aged 50 or older who had recovered from COVID-19.

The chain links TRBV7-8 to TRBJ1-1; no clear D. Germline V gene data show CDR1 as SGHVS and CDR2 as FQNEAQ. V was trimmed by 3 bases and J by 4 bases, leaving 9 bases between them. The CDR3 covers 13 residues. CDR3 sequence (DNA): TGTGCCAGCAGCTTGTGGGGAGGCACTGAAGCTTTCTTT. Translation: CASSLWGGTEAFF.

J is TRBJ1-5 and V is TRBV9; the match to TRBD1 covers 11 bases. Germline CDR1 SGDLS, CDR2 YYNGEE. The CDR3 totals 16 residues. The V gene end was trimmed by 4 bases and the J gene end by 7 bases; junction bases not matched to a gene: 10. Here the CDR3 DNA reads TGTGCCAGCAGCCCTTCGGACAGGGGGCTAGTCCAGCCCCAGCATTTT. It is translated as CASSPSDRGLVQPQHF.

V usage is TRBV7-2 and J usage is TRBJ1-2; TRBD1 is a possible D gene (6 bases). V lost 5 bases and J lost 0, with 16 bases in between. CDR3 size: 16 residues. Germline-derived CDR1 and CDR2 are SGHTA and FQGNSA. The CDR3 nucleotides are TGTGCCAGCAGCAGACAGCCCGGGGGGCCTAACTATGGCTACACCTTC. Its translation: CASSRQPGGPNYGYTF.

This clone was observed a handful of times. J is TRBJ2-3 and V is TRBV9, with unresolved D. Per germline, CDR1 SGDLS and CDR2 YYNGEE. Trimming removed 4 bases at V and 8 bases at J, with 11 bases between. This CDR3 has 12 amino acids. The CDR3 loop reads CASSPPRGTQYF. The CDR3 nucleotides are TGTGCCAGCAGCCCCCCACGAGGTACGCAGTATTTT.

The chain employs TRBV6-6 and TRBJ2-5; TRBD2 is a possible D gene (6 bases). CDR1 is MNHNY and CDR2 is SVGAGI in the germline V gene (reference sequence). V was pared by 0 bases and J by 5 bases, with 10 bases between. This CDR3 comprises 14 residues. CDR3 in DNA: TGTGCCAGCAGTTACTCGAGCGGGTACGAGACCCAGTACTTC. This translates into CASSYSSGYETQYF.

The gene calls are TRBV10-2 and TRBJ1-2; unclear D gene. Trimming left V 3 bases short and J 2 bases short, with 13 bases between. The CDR3 is 15 amino acids. The V gene's germline CDR1 is WSHSY and CDR2 SAAADI. In nucleotides, the CDR3 is TGCGCCAGCAGTGACCCCGTAGGAGGGAACTATGGCTACACCTTC. Its translation: CASSDPVGGNYGYTF.

This clone was picked up a small number of times. Additional DNA sequences in this sample encode the identical CDR3. This chain uses TRBV18 with TRBJ2-1, with 8 bases lining up with TRBD2. With 3 bases clipped from V and 5 bases from J, the junction kept 6 bases outside the gene matches. There are 15 residues in the CDR3. Germline assignment: CDR1 KGHSH and CDR2 LQKENI. The CDR3 reads CASSPRTSGHNEQFF. DNA for the CDR3: TGTGCCAGCTCACCTAGAACTAGCGGTCACAATGAGCAGTTCTTC.

The rearrangement uses TRBV5-1 and TRBJ1-2; D unclear. Trimming pared 3 bases from V and 1 base from J, leaving 7 bases between. This CDR3 comprises 13 residues. Germline V gene sequence: CDR1 SGHRS, CDR2 YFSETQ. CDR3 sequence: CASSWRLNYGYTF. The DNA of the CDR3 is TGCGCCAGCAGCTGGAGGCTTAACTATGGCTACACCTTC.

The J gene is TRBJ1-1, the V gene TRBV28; no reliable D call. The CDR3 contains 11 residues. Germline values: CDR1 MDHEN, CDR2 SYDVKM. The V gene lost 7 bases and the J gene lost 7 bases, with 10 bases spanning the gap. The chain's CDR3 is CASNNRYEAFF. The DNA for the CDR3 is TGTGCCAGCAATAACAGATATGAAGCTTTCTTT.

This clone was seen only once. This sequence joins TRBV4-2 and TRBJ2-3; D remains ambiguous. Trimming took 1 base from V and 5 from J, leaving 7 bases between them. Germline V lookup: CDR1 LGHNA, CDR2 YNFKEQ. The CDR3 consists of 13 residues. The CDR3 region has the DNA TGTGCCAGCAGCCAAGTTTCGGTAGATACGCAGTATTTT. The encoded protein is CASSQVSVDTQYF.

The chain combines TRBV12-3 or TRBV12-4 with TRBJ1-2; weak D call: TRBD1 (5 bases). The CDR3 runs to 13 residues. The germline V and J ends were trimmed by 3 bases and 6 bases, with 11 bases remaining between them. CDR3 in DNA: TGTGCCAGCAGTTTTGGCGGCAGGGATGGCTACACCTTC. Its translation: CASSFGGRDGYTF.

V gene TRBV5-1 combines with J gene TRBJ2-1, with unresolved D. V gave up 0 bases and J gave up 7 bases, with 14 bases separating them. This CDR3 has 15 amino acids. The V gene's germline CDR1 is SGHRS and CDR2 YFSETQ. The CDR3: CASSLEAPDKNEQFF. In DNA, the CDR3 is TGCGCCAGCAGCTTGGAGGCCCCAGACAAGAATGAGCAGTTCTTC.

The chain joins TRBV4-3 to TRBJ1-1, with D tentatively TRBD1 (5 bases). CDR1 is LGHNA and CDR2 is YSLEER in the germline V gene. The germline V and J ends were trimmed by 6 bases and 1 base, with 9 bases remaining between them. The CDR3 length is 13 residues. The chain's CDR3 is CASSPGQNTEAFF. The CDR3 region has the DNA TGCGCCAGCAGTCCAGGACAGAACACTGAAGCTTTCTTT.

The chain uses TRBV9 and TRBJ2-2; D not resolved. The CDR3 has 14 amino acids. V gave up 0 bases and J gave up 4 bases, with 7 bases separating them. Germline lookup yields CDR1 SGDLS and CDR2 YYNGEE. The CDR3 region has the DNA TGTGCCAGCAGCGTAGCTACTTCCACCGGGGAGCTGTTTTTT. Translating it yields CASSVATSTGELFF. Full variable domain (outside the CDR3, taken from reference TRBV9 and TRBJ2-2): DSGVTQTPKHLITATGQRVTLRCSPRSGDLSVYWYQQSLDQGLQFLIQYYNGEERAKGNILERFSAQQFPDLHSELNLSSLELGDSALYFCASSVATSTGELFFGEGSRLTVL.

The chain has TRBV14 and TRBJ2-7, with 14 bases lining up with TRBD2. The V segment lost 4 bases and the J segment 3 bases; nucleotides outside the gene matches: 5. Germline V CDR1 and CDR2: SGHDN, FVKESK. CDR3 length: 16 residues. The CDR3 spells CASSPPGLAGVYEQYF. CDR3 DNA sequence: TGTGCCAGCAGCCCACCGGGACTAGCGGGAGTCTACGAGCAGTACTTC.

The chain links TRBV4-1 to TRBJ1-5; no reliable D call. The CDR3 is made up of 13 amino acids. Trimming took 1 base from V and 4 from J, leaving 5 bases between them. The germline gives CDR1 MGHRA, CDR2 YSYEKL. The CDR3 DNA is TGCGCCAGCAGCCAAGGCCGGAATCAGCCCCAGCATTTT. Amino acids: CASSQGRNQPQHF.

The rearrangement uses TRBV12-3 or TRBV12-4 and TRBJ2-2; D is undetermined. Trimming removed 3 bases at V and 4 bases at J, with 6 bases between. CDR3 size: 13 residues. This chain's CDR3 is CASSFGLTGELFF. The CDR3 DNA reads as TGTGCCAGCAGTTTTGGGCTCACCGGGGAGCTGTTTTTT.

The chain couples TRBV5-1 to TRBJ2-7, with TRBD2 identical over 10 bases. Germline V lookup: CDR1 SGHRS, CDR2 YFSETQ. V shed 0 bases, J shed 6 bases, and the junction held 9 bases outside the gene matches. This CDR3 is 16 amino acids long. The CDR3 DNA reads TGCGCCAGCAGCTTGGTACCTAGCGGGAGCGGGCGCGAGCAGTACTTC. It specifies CASSLVPSGSGREQYF.

This clone was found once. The CDR3 sequence is CASSARTGFTGELFF. CDR3 bases: TGTGCCAGCAGCGCCCGGACAGGGTTCACCGGGGAGCTGTTTTTT. The chain combines TRBV7-6 with TRBJ2-2, with TRBD1 matching 8 bases. This CDR3 spans 15 amino acids. The V gene's germline CDR1 is SGHVS and CDR2 FNYEAQ. V lost 5 bases and J lost 4; bases outside the gene matches: 6.

The chain combines TRBV11-2 with TRBJ1-5; unclear D gene. This CDR3 has 15 amino acids. Trimming cost V 1 base and J 4 bases, with 11 bases left between them. Germline CDR1 and CDR2: SGHAT and FQNNGV. The CDR3 DNA reads TGTGCCAGCAGCTTAGCCGGTCGCCCTAATCAGCCCCAGCATTTT. Translation: CASSLAGRPNQPQHF.

The chain links TRBV19 to TRBJ1-6; perhaps TRBD1 as D (6 bases). V was pared by 8 bases and J by 0 bases, with 14 bases between. Germline V CDR1 and CDR2: LNHDA, SQIVND (reference sequence). The CDR3 consists of 16 residues. The CDR3, as DNA: TGTGCCAGTTCCCGGACAGCGAGCTCCTATAATTCACCCCTCCACTTT. Translation: CASSRTASSYNSPLHF.

V usage is TRBV24-1 and J usage is TRBJ1-5, with D possibly TRBD1 on 5 matching bases. The ends were cut back, 2 bases at V and 4 bases at J, with 11 bases in the middle. The V gene's germline CDR1 is KGHDR and CDR2 SFDVKD. CDR3 length equals 15 residues. The CDR3 coding sequence is TGTGCCACCAGTGATTCTGACCGGGGGAATCAGCCCCAGCATTTT. It codes for CATSDSDRGNQPQHF.

The genes are TRBV20-1 and TRBJ1-5; 9 bases are a match to TRBD1. J lost 6 bases, V lost 3 bases, and 6 bases had no gene match. Germline lookup yields CDR1 DFQATT and CDR2 SNEGSKA (reference sequence). This CDR3 region has 14 residues. The CDR3 DNA is TGCAGTGCTAGTACAGGGGGCGTCGGTCAGCCCCAGCATTTT. Amino acid sequence: CSASTGGVGQPQHF.

V usage is TRBV3-1 (or the pseudogene TRBV3-2) and J usage is TRBJ1-2, with no clear D. CDR3 length equals 11 residues. The germline gives CDR1 LGHDT, CDR2 YNNKEL (reference sequence). V was cut by 2 bases and J by 7 bases, with 5 bases left in between. The CDR3 DNA reads TGTGCCAGCAGCCAAAACGGTGGCTACACCTTC. Encoded protein: CASSQNGGYTF.

The rearrangement links TRBV6-5 to TRBJ2-5; the D gene is possibly TRBD2 (7 bases). Germline values: CDR1 MNHEY, CDR2 SVGAGI. The CDR3 extends over 16 amino acids. Trimming removed 2 bases at V and 1 base at J, with 14 bases between. CDR3 protein: CASSYRGGPFQETQYF. The DNA for the CDR3 is TGTGCCAGCAGTTACAGGGGGGGCCCTTTCCAAGAGACCCAGTACTTC.

The chain uses TRBV18 and TRBJ2-7, with a tentative D call TRBD1 (6 bases). Germline CDR1 reads KGHSH; CDR2 reads LQKENI. V was shortened by 1 base and J by 5 bases, with 6 bases between the two germline ends. The CDR3 length is 12 residues. The CDR3 nucleotides read TGTGCCAGCTCACCACGACAGGACGAGCAGTACTTC. Translating gives CASSPRQDEQYF.

V gene TRBV4-3 combines with J gene TRBJ1-4; 12 bases match TRBD1. This CDR3 is built from 20 residues. CDR1 and CDR2 (germline): LGHNA, YSLEER. After removal of 0 bases from V and 6 bases from J, the junction contained 14 bases not matched to a gene. This chain's CDR3 is CASSQDGTGGDSSGDEKLFF. In DNA form, the CDR3 reads TGCGCCAGCAGCCAAGACGGGACAGGGGGCGATTCGTCAGGGGATGAAAAACTGTTTTTT.

The V gene is TRBV11-2, the J gene TRBJ1-2; 7 bases are shared with TRBD1. Trimming took 4 bases from V and 8 from J; bases not matched to a gene: 10. This CDR3 is 14 amino acids long. The germline gives CDR1 SGHAT, CDR2 FQNNGV. CDR3 protein: CASSSDRDTGGYTF. CDR3 coding DNA: TGTGCCAGCAGCTCCGACAGGGACACAGGGGGCTACACCTTC.

The rearrangement links TRBV9 to TRBJ2-5; 11 bases match TRBD2. The trim removed 1 base at V and 4 bases at J, leaving 9 bases unmatched. The CDR3 is 17 residues long. Germline V CDR1 and CDR2: SGDLS, YYNGEE. The CDR3 DNA sequence: TGTGCCAGCAGCGTATCTTCCGTAGCGGGAGGGGGAGAGACCCAGTACTTC. It specifies CASSVSSVAGGGETQYF.

The chain uses TRBV5-4 and TRBJ2-1; 9 bases are a match to TRBD1. This CDR3 comprises 17 residues. The germline V gene encodes CDR1 SGHNT and CDR2 YYREEE (reference sequence). V trimming: 3 bases; J trimming: 9 bases; junction bases outside the gene matches: 16. Here the CDR3 DNA reads TGTGCCAGCAGCTCCAAGACCGGGACAGGGCTTTACGGTGAGCAGTTCTTC. This sequence encodes CASSSKTGTGLYGEQFF.

CDR3 in DNA: TGTGCCAGTAGTTTTAGTTTTAGGGGCAACGAGCAGTACTTC. Its protein product is CASSFSFRGNEQYF. The rearrangement links TRBV19 to TRBJ2-7; the D gene is possibly TRBD1 (5 bases). CDR1 is LNHDA and CDR2 is SQIVND in the germline V gene (reference sequence). The CDR3 is 14 amino acids. The germline V and J ends were trimmed by 5 bases and 5 bases, with 16 bases remaining between them.